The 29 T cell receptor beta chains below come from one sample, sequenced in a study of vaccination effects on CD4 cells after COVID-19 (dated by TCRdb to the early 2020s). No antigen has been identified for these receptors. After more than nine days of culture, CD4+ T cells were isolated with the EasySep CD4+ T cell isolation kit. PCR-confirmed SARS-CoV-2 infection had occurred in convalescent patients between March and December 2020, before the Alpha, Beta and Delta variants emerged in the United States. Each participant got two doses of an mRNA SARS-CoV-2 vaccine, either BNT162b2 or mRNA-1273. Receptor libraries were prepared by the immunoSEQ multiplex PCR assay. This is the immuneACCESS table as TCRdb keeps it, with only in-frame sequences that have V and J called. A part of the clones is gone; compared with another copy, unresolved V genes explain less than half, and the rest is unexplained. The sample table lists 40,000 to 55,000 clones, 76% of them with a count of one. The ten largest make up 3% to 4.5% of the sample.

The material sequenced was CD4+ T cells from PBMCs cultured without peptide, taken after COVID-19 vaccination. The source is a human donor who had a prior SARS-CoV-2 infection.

The CDR3 sequence: CSVSRGINQPQHF. CDR3 DNA sequence: TGCAGCGTTAGCAGGGGAATTAATCAGCCCCAGCATTTT. V is TRBV29-1 and J is TRBJ1-5, with D possibly TRBD1 on 6 matching bases. This CDR3 spans 13 amino acids. Germline CDR1 reads SQVTM; CDR2 reads ANQGSEA. V lost 5 bases to trimming and J lost 4 bases, with 12 bases between them.

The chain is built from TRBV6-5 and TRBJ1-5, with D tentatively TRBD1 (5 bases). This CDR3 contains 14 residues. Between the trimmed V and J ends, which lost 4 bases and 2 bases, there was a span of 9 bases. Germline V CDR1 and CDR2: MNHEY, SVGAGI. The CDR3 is CASSSGRGNQPQHF. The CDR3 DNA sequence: TGTGCCAGCAGTTCCGGCAGGGGCAATCAGCCCCAGCATTTT.

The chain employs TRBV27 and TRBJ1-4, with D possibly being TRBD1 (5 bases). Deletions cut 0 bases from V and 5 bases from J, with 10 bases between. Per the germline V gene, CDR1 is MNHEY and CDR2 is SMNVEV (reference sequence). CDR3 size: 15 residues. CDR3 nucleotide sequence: TGTGCCAGCAGTTTATCGCGACAGTTGAATGAAAAACTGTTTTTT. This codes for CASSLSRQLNEKLFF.

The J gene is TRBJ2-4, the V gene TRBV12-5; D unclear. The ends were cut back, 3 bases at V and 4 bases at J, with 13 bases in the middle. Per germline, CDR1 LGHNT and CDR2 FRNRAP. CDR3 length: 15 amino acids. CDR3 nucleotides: TGTGCTAGTGGTTTCATTAGTCCAAATAAAAACATTCAGTACTTC. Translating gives CASGFISPNKNIQYF.

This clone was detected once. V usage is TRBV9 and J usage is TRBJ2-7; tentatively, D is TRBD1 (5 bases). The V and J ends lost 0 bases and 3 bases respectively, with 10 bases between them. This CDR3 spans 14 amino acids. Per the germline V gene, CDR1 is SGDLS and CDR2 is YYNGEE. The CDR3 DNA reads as TGTGCCAGCAGCGTAGGAGACAGCTACTACGAGCAGTACTTC. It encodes CASSVGDSYYEQYF.

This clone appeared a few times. In nucleotides, the CDR3 is TGTGCCAGCAGCCAAGCCGGGACAGGGGGGATATCCGAGCAGTACTTC. As protein: CASSQAGTGGISEQYF. The chain is built from TRBV14 and TRBJ2-7, with 11 bases lining up with TRBD1. Germline loops: CDR1 SGHDN, CDR2 FVKESK. Losses at the gene ends were 1 base for V and 6 bases for J; bases not matched to a gene: 8. The CDR3 length is 16 residues.

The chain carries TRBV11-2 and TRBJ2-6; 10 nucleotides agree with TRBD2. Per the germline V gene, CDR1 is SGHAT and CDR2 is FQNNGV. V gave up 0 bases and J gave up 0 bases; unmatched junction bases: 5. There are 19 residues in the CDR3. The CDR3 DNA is TGTGCCAGCAGCTTAGAACTAGCGGGGTTTACCTCTGGGGCCAACGTCCTGACTTTC. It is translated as CASSLELAGFTSGANVLTF.

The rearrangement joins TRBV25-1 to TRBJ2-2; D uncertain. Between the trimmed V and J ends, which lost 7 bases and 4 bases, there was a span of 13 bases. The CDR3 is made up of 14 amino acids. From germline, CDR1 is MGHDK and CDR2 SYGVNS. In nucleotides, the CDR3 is TGTGCCAGCACTTCTTCGGTTTCCACCGGGGAGCTGTTTTTT. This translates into CASTSSVSTGELFF.

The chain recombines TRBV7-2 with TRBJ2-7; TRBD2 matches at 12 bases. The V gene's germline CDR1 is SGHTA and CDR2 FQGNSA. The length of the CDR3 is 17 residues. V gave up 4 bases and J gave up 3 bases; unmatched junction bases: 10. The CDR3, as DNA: TGTGCCAGCAGCTATCGAAGCGGGACTAGCGGGTACTACGAGCAGTACTTC. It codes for CASSYRSGTSGYYEQYF.

The CDR3 loop is CATSLDRGNYGYTF. The CDR3 DNA follows: TGTGCCACCAGCTTAGACAGGGGAAACTATGGCTACACCTTC. The genes are TRBV15 and TRBJ1-2, with 8 bases that match TRBD1. The CDR3 length is 14 residues. Germline V gene sequence: CDR1 LNHNV, CDR2 YYDKDF (reference sequence). V lost 5 bases and J lost 2; bases outside the gene matches: 4.

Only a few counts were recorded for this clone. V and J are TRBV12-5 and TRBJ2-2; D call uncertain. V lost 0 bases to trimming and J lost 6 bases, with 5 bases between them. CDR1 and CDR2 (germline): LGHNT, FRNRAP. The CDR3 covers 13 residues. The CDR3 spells CASGLVIPGELFF. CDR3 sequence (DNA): TGTGCTAGTGGTTTGGTAATACCCGGGGAGCTGTTTTTT. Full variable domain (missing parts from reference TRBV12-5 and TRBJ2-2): DARVTQTPRHKVTEMGQEVTMRCQPILGHNTVFWYRQTMMQGLELLAYFRNRAPLDDSGMPKDRFSAEMPDATLATLKIQPSEPRDSAVYFCASGLVIPGELFFGEGSRLTVL.

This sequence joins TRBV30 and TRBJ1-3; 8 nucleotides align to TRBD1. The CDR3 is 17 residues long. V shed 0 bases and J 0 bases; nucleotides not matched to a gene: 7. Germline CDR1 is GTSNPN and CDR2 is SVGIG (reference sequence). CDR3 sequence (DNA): TGTGCCTGGAGTGTCCGGACAGGGACCCGCTCTGGAAACACCATATATTTT. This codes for CAWSVRTGTRSGNTIYF.

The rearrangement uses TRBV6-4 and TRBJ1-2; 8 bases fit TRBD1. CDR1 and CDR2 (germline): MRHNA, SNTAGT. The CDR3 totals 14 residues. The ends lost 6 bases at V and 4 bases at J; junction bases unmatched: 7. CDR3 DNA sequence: TGTGCCAGCAGCCCGGACAGGGCAGGCTATGGCTACACCTTC. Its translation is CASSPDRAGYGYTF.

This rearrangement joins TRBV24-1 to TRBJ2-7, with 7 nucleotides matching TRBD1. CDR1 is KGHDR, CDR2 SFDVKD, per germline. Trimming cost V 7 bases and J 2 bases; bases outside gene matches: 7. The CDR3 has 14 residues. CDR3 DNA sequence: TGTGCCACCAGGACCCGGGACAGAACCTACGAGCAGTACTTC. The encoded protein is CATRTRDRTYEQYF.

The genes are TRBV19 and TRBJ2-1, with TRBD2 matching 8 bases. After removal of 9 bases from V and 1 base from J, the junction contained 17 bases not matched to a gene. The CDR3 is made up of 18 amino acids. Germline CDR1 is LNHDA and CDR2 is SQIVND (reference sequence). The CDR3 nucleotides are TGTGCCAGATCCTTTGGCCTAGCGGGCCCCCAATCCTACAATGAGCAGTTCTTC. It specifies CARSFGLAGPQSYNEQFF.

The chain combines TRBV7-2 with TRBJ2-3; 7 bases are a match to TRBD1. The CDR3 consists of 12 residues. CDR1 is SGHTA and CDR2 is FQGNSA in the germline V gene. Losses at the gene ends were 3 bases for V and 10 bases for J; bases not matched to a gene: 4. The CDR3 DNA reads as TGTGCCAGCAGCTTTAGACAGGGTGCGCAGTATTTT. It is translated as CASSFRQGAQYF. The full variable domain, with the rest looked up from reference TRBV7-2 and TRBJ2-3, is GAGVSQSPSNKVTEKGKDVELRCDPISGHTALYWYRQSLGQGLEFLIYFQGNSAPDKSGLPSDRFSAERTGGSVSTLTIQRTQQEDSAVYLCASSFRQGAQYFGPGTRLTVL.

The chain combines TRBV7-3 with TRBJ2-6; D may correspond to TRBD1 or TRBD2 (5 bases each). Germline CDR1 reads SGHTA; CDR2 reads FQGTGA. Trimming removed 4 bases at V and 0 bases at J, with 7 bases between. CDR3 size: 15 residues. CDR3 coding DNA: TGTGCCAGCAGCTACGGGGCCTCTGGGGCCAACGTCCTGACTTTC. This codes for CASSYGASGANVLTF.

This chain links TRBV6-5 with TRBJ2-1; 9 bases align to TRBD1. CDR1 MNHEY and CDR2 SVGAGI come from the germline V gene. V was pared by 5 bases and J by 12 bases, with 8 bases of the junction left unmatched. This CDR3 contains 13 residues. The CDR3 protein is CASSPPGQGGQFF. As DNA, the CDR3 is TGTGCCAGCAGTCCTCCGGGACAGGGTGGGCAGTTCTTC.

CDR3 in amino acids: CASSQDHLAYSTDTQYF. The CDR3 DNA reads TGCGCCAGCAGCCAAGATCATTTAGCGTACAGCACAGATACGCAGTATTTT. This chain uses TRBV4-1 with TRBJ2-3; tentative D call: TRBD2 (5 bases). This CDR3 contains 17 residues. CDR1 and CDR2 from the germline V gene are MGHRA and YSYEKL. Trimming pared 0 bases from V and 0 bases from J, leaving 13 bases between.

The CDR3 protein is CASSLQPVVNTGELFF. The CDR3 nucleotides read TGTGCCAGCAGCTTGCAACCAGTCGTAAACACCGGGGAGCTGTTTTTT. The V call is TRBV5-5, the J call TRBJ2-2, with D uncertain. The CDR3 is 16 amino acids. The V gene lost 1 base and the J gene lost 2 bases, with 12 bases spanning the gap. The germline gives CDR1 SGHKS, CDR2 YYEKEE (reference sequence).

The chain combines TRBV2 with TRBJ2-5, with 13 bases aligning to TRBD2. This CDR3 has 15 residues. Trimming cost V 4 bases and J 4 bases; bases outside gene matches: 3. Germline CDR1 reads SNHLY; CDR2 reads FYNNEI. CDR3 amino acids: CASSVRLAGGETQYF. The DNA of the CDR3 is TGTGCCAGCAGTGTAAGACTAGCGGGGGGAGAGACCCAGTACTTC.

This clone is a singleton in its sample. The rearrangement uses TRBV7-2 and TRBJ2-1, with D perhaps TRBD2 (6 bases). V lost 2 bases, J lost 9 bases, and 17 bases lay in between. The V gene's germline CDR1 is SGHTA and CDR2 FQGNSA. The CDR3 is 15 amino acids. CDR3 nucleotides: TGTGCCAGCAGCTTAATGGGCGGGATTGGTACTGAGCAGTTCTTC. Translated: CASSLMGGIGTEQFF.

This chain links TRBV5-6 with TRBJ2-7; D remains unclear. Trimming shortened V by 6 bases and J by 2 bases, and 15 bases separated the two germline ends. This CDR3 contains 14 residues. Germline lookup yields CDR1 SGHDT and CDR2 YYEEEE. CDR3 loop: CASTSVGMAYEQYF. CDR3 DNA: TGTGCCAGCACTTCGGTCGGTATGGCCTACGAGCAGTACTTC.

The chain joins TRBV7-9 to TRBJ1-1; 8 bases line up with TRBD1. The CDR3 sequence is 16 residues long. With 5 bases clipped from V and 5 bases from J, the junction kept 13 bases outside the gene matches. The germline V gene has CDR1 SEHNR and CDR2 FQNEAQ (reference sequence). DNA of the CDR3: TGTGCCAGCAGCCCGCGATGGTGGACAGGGCGAACTGAAGCTTTCTTT. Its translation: CASSPRWWTGRTEAFF. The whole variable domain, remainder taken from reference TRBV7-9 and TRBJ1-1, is DTGVSQNPRHKITKRGQNVTFRCDPISEHNRLYWYRQTLGQGPEFLTYFQNEAQLEKSRLLSDRFSAERPKGSFSTLEIQRTEQGDSAMYLCASSPRWWTGRTEAFFGQGTRLTVV.

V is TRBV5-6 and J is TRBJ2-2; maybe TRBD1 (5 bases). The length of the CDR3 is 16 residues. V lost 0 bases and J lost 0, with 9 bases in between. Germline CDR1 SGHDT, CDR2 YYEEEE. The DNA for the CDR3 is TGTGCCAGCAGCTTGGTTCAGGGCCCGAACACCGGGGAGCTGTTTTTT. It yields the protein CASSLVQGPNTGELFF.

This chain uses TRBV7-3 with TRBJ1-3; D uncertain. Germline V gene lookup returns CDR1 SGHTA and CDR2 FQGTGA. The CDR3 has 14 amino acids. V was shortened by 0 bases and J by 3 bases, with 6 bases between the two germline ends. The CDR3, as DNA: TGTGCCAGCAGCTTAACGGGAGGTGGAAACACCATATATTTT. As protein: CASSLTGGGNTIYF. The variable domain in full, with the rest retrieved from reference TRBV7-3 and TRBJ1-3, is GAGVSQTPSNKVTEKGKYVELRCDPISGHTALYWYRQSLGQGPEFLIYFQGTGAADDSGLPNDRFFAVRPEGSVSTLKIQRTERGDSAVYLCASSLTGGGNTIYFGEGSWLTVV.

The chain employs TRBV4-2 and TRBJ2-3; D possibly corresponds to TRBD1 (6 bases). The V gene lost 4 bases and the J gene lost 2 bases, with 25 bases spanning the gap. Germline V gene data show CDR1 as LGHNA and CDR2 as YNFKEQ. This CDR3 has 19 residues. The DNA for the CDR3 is TGTGCCAGCAGCCCACAGTTTCCTCTCCAGGGGATTTCCACAGATACGCAGTATTTT. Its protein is CASSPQFPLQGISTDTQYF.

CDR3: CASSLALAGGNEQFF. DNA of the CDR3: TGTGCCAGCAGCTTGGCTCTAGCGGGAGGGAATGAGCAGTTCTTC. The chain joins TRBV11-3 to TRBJ2-1; 12 nucleotides line up with TRBD2. The CDR3 consists of 15 residues. Germline CDR1 SGHNT, CDR2 YENEEA. V was pared by 3 bases and J by 7 bases, with 4 bases of the junction left unmatched.

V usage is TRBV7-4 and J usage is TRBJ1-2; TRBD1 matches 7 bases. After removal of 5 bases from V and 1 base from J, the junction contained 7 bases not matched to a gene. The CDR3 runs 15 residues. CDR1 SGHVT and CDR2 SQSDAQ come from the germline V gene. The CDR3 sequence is CASSQKGDSNYGYTF. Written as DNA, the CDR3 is TGTGCCAGCAGCCAGAAGGGGGACAGTAACTATGGCTACACCTTC. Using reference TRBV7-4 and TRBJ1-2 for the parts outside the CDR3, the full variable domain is GAGVSQSPRYKVAKRGRDVALRCDSISGHVTLYWYRQTLGQGSEVLTYSQSDAQRDKSGRPSGRFSAERPERSVSTLKIQRTEQGDSAVYLCASSQKGDSNYGYTFGSGTRLTVV.